The 7 T cell receptor beta chains listed next were all sequenced from one sample in a study of blood T cell repertoires in COVID-19. Sequencing used immunoSEQ multiplex PCR; TCRdb keeps in-frame clones, though not all of them. The sample yields tens of thousands of clones, approximately 87% seen once. The specimen was peripheral blood. These receptors all come from a woman older than 75 with COVID-19, enrolled during active disease.

V usage is TRBV30 and J usage is TRBJ1-1; maybe TRBD1 (6 bases). This CDR3 has 13 amino acids. The V end was cut by 3 bases, the J end by 2 bases, with 10 bases between. Germline V lookup: CDR1 GTSNPN, CDR2 SVGIG (reference sequence). CDR3 residues: CAWSEQGNTEAFF. CDR3 bases: TGTGCCTGGAGCGAACAGGGAAACACTGAAGCTTTCTTT.

The chain employs TRBV9 and TRBJ1-2; unclear D gene. The ends were cut back, 1 base at V and 4 bases at J, with 8 bases in the middle. The CDR3 is 13 residues long. Germline V CDR1 and CDR2: SGDLS, YYNGEE. The CDR3 spells CASSVSRSYGYTF. The CDR3, as DNA: TGTGCCAGCAGCGTATCCAGATCCTATGGCTACACCTTC.

The V gene is TRBV19, the J gene TRBJ1-3; D call uncertain. Trimming pared 3 bases from V and 0 bases from J, leaving 3 bases between. The CDR3 loop spans 13 amino acids. The germline gives CDR1 LNHDA, CDR2 SQIVND (reference sequence). CDR3 in amino acids: CASSISSGNTIYF. The CDR3 DNA reads as TGTGCCAGTAGTATCAGCTCTGGAAACACCATATATTTT.

The chain uses TRBV9 and TRBJ1-1; 7 bases map to TRBD1. The CDR3 loop spans 19 amino acids. CDR1 is SGDLS, CDR2 YYNGEE, per germline. V shed 0 bases and J 0 bases; nucleotides not matched to a gene: 14. CDR3 sequence (DNA): TGTGCCAGCAGCGTAGACGGAAGGGGGCTGGTTACGATGAACACTGAAGCTTTCTTT. This codes for CASSVDGRGLVTMNTEAFF.

The chain carries TRBV25-1 and TRBJ1-3; TRBD1 is a possible D gene (5 bases). This CDR3 has 18 amino acids. CDR1 and CDR2 (germline): MGHDK, SYGVNS. Trimming took 5 bases from V and 2 from J, leaving 22 bases between them. CDR3 nucleotide sequence: TGTGCCAGCAGTCCAGAGGGGAGGAATCGGCCTCCTGGAAACACCATATATTTT. Translating gives CASSPEGRNRPPGNTIYF.

The V gene is TRBV19, the J gene TRBJ2-2, with D possibly being TRBD2 (6 bases). Germline CDR1 LNHDA, CDR2 SQIVND (reference sequence). CDR3 size: 17 residues. Trimming removed 1 base from V and 0 bases from J, with 12 bases in between. The CDR3 reads CASSIVPGVPNTGELFF. The CDR3, as DNA: TGTGCCAGTAGTATAGTTCCGGGGGTTCCGAACACCGGGGAGCTGTTTTTT.

The chain links TRBV5-1 to TRBJ2-1; TRBD2 matches at 7 bases. Germline CDR1 SGHRS, CDR2 YFSETQ. The J segment lost 5 bases and the V segment lost 5 bases, leaving 4 bases of the junction unmatched. The length of the CDR3 is 13 residues. CDR3 nucleotides: TGCGCCAGCAGGGCCCTAGCGGACAATGAGCAGTTCTTC. Protein sequence: CASRALADNEQFF. The whole variable domain, remainder taken from reference TRBV5-1 and TRBJ2-1, is KAGVTQTPRYLIKTRGQQVTLSCSPISGHRSVSWYQQTPGQGLQFLFEYFSETQRNKGNFPGRFSGRQFSNSRSEMNVSTLELGDSALYLCASRALADNEQFFGPGTRLTVL.